One and the same sample provided the 32 T cell receptor beta chains below, sequenced in a study of cytomegalovirus exposure and HLA in healthy donors. 60 Vbeta and 13 Jbeta primers were used in PCR. TCRdb's table, derived via immunoSEQ multiplex PCR, lists solely in-frame clones and lacks some. The sample has 30,000 to 50,000 clones, 68% seen once. The sequenced material came from PBMCs. The receptors come from a man aged 35 to 55 in good health and CMV-seronegative.

The chain links TRBV30 to TRBJ1-4, with 8 positions matching TRBD1. This CDR3 comprises 13 residues. Germline V gene data show CDR1 as GTSNPN and CDR2 as SVGIG (reference sequence). Trimming at V came to 2 bases and at J to 6 bases, leaving 2 bases not matched to a gene. In DNA form, the CDR3 reads TGTGCCTGGAGTAGACAGGGGTATGAAAAACTGTTTTTT. Encoded protein: CAWSRQGYEKLFF.

V gene TRBV7-2 combines with J gene TRBJ2-1; 7 nucleotides align to TRBD2. The CDR3 spans 13 residues. With V trimmed by 1 base and J by 6 bases, 0 bases remained unmatched. Germline V CDR1 and CDR2: SGHTA, FQGNSA. CDR3 coding DNA: TGTGCCAGCAGCTTAGGCGGGGGCAATGAGCAGTTCTTC. This codes for CASSLGGGNEQFF.

CDR3 sequence reads: CASSQDRGNTEAFF. In DNA, the CDR3 is TGCGCCAGCAGCCAAGACAGGGGGAACACTGAAGCTTTCTTT. The genes are TRBV5-1 and TRBJ1-1; TRBD1 aligns across 8 bases. Germline V gene data show CDR1 as SGHRS and CDR2 as YFSETQ. Germline trimming cut 4 bases from V and 1 base from J; bases unmatched to any gene: 3. The CDR3 is 14 residues long.

In this sample, this clone turned up a few times. The chain has TRBV4-1 and TRBJ2-2, with TRBD1 identical over 8 bases. Germline V lookup: CDR1 MGHRA, CDR2 YSYEKL. The V gene end was trimmed by 3 bases and the J gene end by 9 bases; junction bases not matched to a gene: 6. The CDR3 spans 14 residues. CDR3 sequence reads: CASSQPRQGRELFF. In DNA, the CDR3 is TGCGCCAGCAGCCAGCCAAGACAGGGGCGGGAGCTGTTTTTT.

This clone was seen only a few times. The chain employs TRBV6-6 and TRBJ1-6; D not certain. Deletions cut 6 bases from V and 8 bases from J, with 11 bases between. CDR1 MNHNY and CDR2 SVGAGI come from the germline V gene (reference sequence). This CDR3 is built from 13 residues. The CDR3 reads CASRSLEDSPLHF. Written as DNA, the CDR3 is TGTGCCAGCAGGTCCCTAGAGGATTCACCCCTCCACTTT.

The chain joins TRBV7-8 to TRBJ2-7, with a weak D call TRBD2 (5 bases). Germline V lookup: CDR1 SGHVS, CDR2 FQNEAQ. This CDR3 spans 16 amino acids. Trimming stripped 7 bases from V and 0 bases from J, with 19 bases between. The chain's CDR3 is CASTPSSAPSSYEQYF. The CDR3 DNA is TGTGCCAGCACCCCGAGTAGCGCCCCCAGCTCCTACGAGCAGTACTTC. The full variable domain, with the rest looked up from reference TRBV7-8 and TRBJ2-7, is GAGVSQSPRYKVAKRGQDVALRCDPISGHVSLFWYQQALGQGPEFLTYFQNEAQLDKSGLPSDRFFAERPEGSVSTLKIQRTQQEDSAVYLCASTPSSAPSSYEQYFGPGTRLTVT.

This chain connects TRBV14 to TRBJ2-1; TRBD1 might be the D (5 bases). V lost 1 base and J lost 12, with 10 bases in between. The CDR3 consists of 12 residues. Germline V lookup: CDR1 SGHDN, CDR2 FVKESK. In DNA, the CDR3 is TGTGCCAGCAGCCAAGGGACAACCGGGCAGTTCTTC. Its translation: CASSQGTTGQFF.

The J gene is TRBJ1-1, the V gene TRBV6-1; D gene uncertain. With 4 bases removed from V and 6 bases from J, the gap between germline ends came to 15 bases. Germline V lookup: CDR1 MNHNS, CDR2 SASEGT. The CDR3 loop spans 14 amino acids. The CDR3 here is CASSAHVDGSEAFF. The DNA for the CDR3 is TGTGCCAGCAGTGCCCACGTAGACGGGTCTGAAGCTTTCTTT.

This clone appeared a single time. The chain is built from TRBV14 and TRBJ1-6, with 11 bases fitting TRBD1. Germline V gives CDR1 SGHDN, CDR2 FVKESK. This CDR3 has 15 residues. Unmatched junction bases numbered 4, after V lost 5 bases and J lost 7 bases. CDR3 amino acids: CASSLDRGQNSPLHF. The CDR3 coding sequence is TGTGCCAGCAGCTTGGACAGGGGGCAAAATTCACCCCTCCACTTT.

The chain joins TRBV6-1 to TRBJ2-6, with D perhaps TRBD2 (6 bases). CDR1 and CDR2 (germline): MNHNS, SASEGT. V was shortened by 3 bases and J by 1 base, with 19 bases between the two germline ends. This CDR3 is built from 19 residues. DNA of the CDR3: TGTGCCAGCAGTGACTTCGGGACTGGGGCTTTTTCTGGGGCCAACGTCCTGACTTTC. Amino acid sequence: CASSDFGTGAFSGANVLTF.

The chain is built from TRBV6-5 and TRBJ2-7; D is perhaps TRBD2 (5 bases). The ends were cut back, 6 bases at V and 6 bases at J, with 12 bases in the middle. Germline CDR1 MNHEY, CDR2 SVGAGI. The CDR3 runs to 12 residues. In DNA form, the CDR3 reads TGTGCCAGCAGCCGAGAGGGATCCGAGCAGTACTTC. Translated: CASSREGSEQYF.

This clone was counted only a few times. The chain is built from TRBV6-6 and TRBJ2-3; TRBD1 is a possible D gene (6 bases). The CDR3 totals 15 residues. Trimming cost V 4 bases and J 1 base, with 12 bases left between them. Germline loops: CDR1 MNHNY, CDR2 SVGAGI (reference sequence). The CDR3 coding sequence is TGTGCCAGCAGTTTTGGACAGCCCCGCACAGATACGCAGTATTTT. This sequence encodes CASSFGQPRTDTQYF.

J is TRBJ2-5 and V is TRBV14; D might be TRBD2 (5 bases). V lost 3 bases and J 4 bases, leaving 15 bases between the germline ends. CDR3 length: 15 amino acids. Germline CDR1 SGHDN, CDR2 FVKESK. This chain's CDR3 is CASSHLSGIVETQYF. In DNA form, the CDR3 reads TGTGCCAGCAGCCACCTATCGGGGATTGTAGAGACCCAGTACTTC.

This clone appeared once. This rearrangement joins TRBV5-1 to TRBJ1-1; 7 nucleotides align to TRBD1. V lost 0 bases to trimming and J lost 4 bases; unmatched junction nucleotides: 3. Germline V gene data show CDR1 as SGHRS and CDR2 as YFSETQ. The CDR3 covers 14 residues. The DNA of the CDR3 is TGCGCCAGCAGCTTGGGGGCAGGGGGCACTGAAGCTTTCTTT. It yields the protein CASSLGAGGTEAFF.

The sample holds one count of this clone. The chain is built from TRBV20-1 and TRBJ2-1; D not certain. V lost 5 bases and J 4 bases, leaving 6 bases between the germline ends. Germline V lookup: CDR1 DFQATT, CDR2 SNEGSKA (reference sequence). The CDR3 is made up of 11 amino acids. The CDR3 loop reads CSASSYNEQFF. Here the CDR3 DNA reads TGCAGTGCTTCGAGTTACAATGAGCAGTTCTTC.

The rearrangement uses TRBV5-1 and TRBJ2-5, with 11 bases identical to TRBD2. Germline trimming cut 4 bases from V and 4 bases from J; bases unmatched to any gene: 6. There are 15 residues in the CDR3. Looked up from germline, CDR1 is SGHRS and CDR2 is YFSETQ. In DNA form, the CDR3 reads TGCGCCAGCAGCCAGGAAACTAGCGGGGGAGAGACCCAGTACTTC. Amino acid sequence: CASSQETSGGETQYF.

The chain links TRBV5-6 to TRBJ2-7; the D is unclear. CDR1 SGHDT and CDR2 YYEEEE come from the germline V gene. This CDR3 region has 13 residues. Trimming stripped 0 bases from V and 10 bases from J, with 14 bases between. The CDR3 region is CASSLGIVLIQYF. CDR3 DNA sequence: TGTGCCAGCAGCTTGGGTATAGTATTGATCCAGTACTTC.

V and J are TRBV5-4 and TRBJ2-3, with 8 bases lining up with TRBD2. The V gene end was trimmed by 1 base and the J gene end by 5 bases; junction bases not matched to a gene: 9. Germline CDR1 reads SGHNT; CDR2 reads YYREEE (reference sequence). The CDR3 totals 16 residues. The CDR3 DNA follows: TGTGCCAGCAGCTTGTCGGCGGCGGGGGGAGGAGATACGCAGTATTTT. Encoded protein: CASSLSAAGGGDTQYF.

This clone was observed a few times. This sequence joins TRBV2 and TRBJ1-2; D is uncertain. Deletions cut 7 bases from V and 2 bases from J, with 8 bases between. The CDR3 runs to 12 residues. Germline CDR1 reads SNHLY; CDR2 reads FYNNEI. The CDR3: CASTLSNYGYTF. As DNA, the CDR3 is TGTGCCAGCACCCTATCCAACTATGGCTACACCTTC.

This chain uses TRBV6-5 with TRBJ1-2; a possible D gene is TRBD1 (6 bases). This CDR3 has 13 amino acids. V was pared by 6 bases and J by 0 bases, with 8 bases between. The germline V gene has CDR1 MNHEY and CDR2 SVGAGI. CDR3 in DNA: TGTGCCAGCAGCGACAGGCCTAACTATGGCTACACCTTC. It codes for CASSDRPNYGYTF.

The chain recombines TRBV4-1 with TRBJ1-1; possible D gene TRBD1, 6 bases. The V gene's germline CDR1 is MGHRA and CDR2 YSYEKL. Trimming left V 10 bases short and J 1 base short, with 13 bases between. CDR3 length equals 13 residues. The CDR3 is CATALGQNTEAFF. The CDR3 DNA sequence: TGCGCCACCGCATTGGGACAGAACACTGAAGCTTTCTTT.

The chain joins TRBV5-4 to TRBJ1-2, with 9 bases lining up with TRBD1. From germline, CDR1 is SGHNT and CDR2 YYREEE (reference sequence). The CDR3 contains 14 residues. V dropped 4 bases and J dropped 10; count of bases not matched to a gene: 11. The CDR3 region is CASSLWDRVVSYTF. The DNA of the CDR3 is TGTGCCAGCAGCCTCTGGGACAGGGTTGTTTCCTACACCTTC.

The chain couples TRBV7-2 to TRBJ1-5; 9 positions agree with TRBD1. CDR1 and CDR2 from the germline V gene are SGHTA and FQGNSA. CDR3 length: 15 residues. V trimming: 5 bases; J trimming: 6 bases; junction bases outside the gene matches: 8. DNA for the CDR3: TGTGCCAGCAGCCTAACAGGGGGCGCGGCTCAGCCCCAGCATTTT. It yields the protein CASSLTGGAAQPQHF.

A few counts support this clone. This chain connects TRBV30 to TRBJ1-1; 8 bases agree with TRBD1. Trimming cost V 5 bases and J 1 base; bases outside gene matches: 3. The CDR3 covers 13 residues. Germline values: CDR1 GTSNPN, CDR2 SVGIG (reference sequence). This chain's CDR3 is CAWRDRRNTEAFF. As DNA, the CDR3 is TGTGCCTGGCGGGACAGGAGGAACACTGAAGCTTTCTTT.

The chain is built from TRBV5-4 and TRBJ1-1, with TRBD1 as a possible D gene (6 bases). The ends were cut back, 0 bases at V and 6 bases at J, with 12 bases in the middle. CDR1 is SGHNT and CDR2 is YYREEE in the germline V gene (reference sequence). The CDR3 length is 14 residues. CDR3 coding DNA: TGTGCCAGCAGCTTGGCCAGGGGAGGGGCTGAAGCTTTCTTT. This sequence encodes CASSLARGGAEAFF.

This chain uses TRBV7-2 with TRBJ1-5, with D possibly matching TRBD1 (6 bases). V lost 1 base to trimming and J lost 6 bases, with 7 bases between them. Germline V gives CDR1 SGHTA, CDR2 FQGNSA. The CDR3 loop spans 13 amino acids. For the CDR3, the DNA is TGTGCCAGCAGCTTAGACAGGGTTCAGCCCCAGCATTTT. Its protein is CASSLDRVQPQHF.

This clone was seen a handful of times. The chain couples TRBV6-5 to TRBJ1-4; tentatively, D is TRBD1 (5 bases). There are 15 residues in the CDR3. Germline values: CDR1 MNHEY, CDR2 SVGAGI. The V end lost 0 bases, the J end lost 4 bases, and 9 bases lay between the germline ends. CDR3 sequence reads: CASSYSPGGNEKLFF. DNA for the CDR3: TGTGCCAGCAGTTACTCCCCCGGGGGTAATGAAAAACTGTTTTTT.

This clone came up a few times. The chain is built from TRBV15 and TRBJ2-7, with a weak D call TRBD2 (6 bases). The CDR3 contains 14 residues. Trimming left V 5 bases short and J 4 bases short, with 15 bases between. The germline V gene has CDR1 LNHNV and CDR2 YYDKDF (reference sequence). CDR3 in DNA: TGTGCCACCAGCCTAACAGGTGGGGGGTACGAGCAGTACTTC. Its translation: CATSLTGGGYEQYF.

This clone was seen more than once but under ten times. The chain links TRBV30 to TRBJ1-6; 8 bases are a match to TRBD1. The germline gives CDR1 GTSNPN, CDR2 SVGIG (reference sequence). Losses at the gene ends were 7 bases for V and 5 bases for J; bases not matched to a gene: 1. CDR3 size: 12 residues. CDR3 residues: CALDRDNSPLHF. The CDR3 DNA is TGTGCCTTGGACAGGGATAATTCACCCCTCCACTTT.

This clone was seen only once. Within the sample, other DNA sequences also encode this same CDR3. The chain couples TRBV9 to TRBJ1-5; D ambiguous. Trimming shortened V by 3 bases and J by 1 base, and 11 bases separated the two germline ends. Germline V gene sequence: CDR1 SGDLS, CDR2 YYNGEE. The CDR3 totals 15 residues. The DNA for the CDR3 is TGTGCCAGCAGCGCCGGAGGTGGAAGCAATCAGCCCCAGCATTTT. This encodes CASSAGGGSNQPQHF.

CDR3 residues: CAWTPGQSNTEAFF. CDR3 bases: TGTGCCTGGACCCCCGGACAGTCGAACACTGAAGCTTTCTTT. The chain uses TRBV30 and TRBJ1-1; TRBD1 might be the D (6 bases). Per the germline V gene, CDR1 is GTSNPN and CDR2 is SVGIG (reference sequence). The CDR3 has 14 amino acids. V was shortened by 4 bases and J by 1 base, with 13 bases between the two germline ends.

This chain connects TRBV6-6 to TRBJ1-1, with TRBD1 matching over 9 bases. Germline assignment: CDR1 MNHNY and CDR2 SVGAGI (reference sequence). The V segment lost 5 bases and the J segment 6 bases; nucleotides outside the gene matches: 7. The CDR3 contains 14 residues. CDR3 DNA: TGTGCCAGCAGTCACCGGGACAGGGCGGCTGAAGCTTTCTTT. Residues: CASSHRDRAAEAFF.